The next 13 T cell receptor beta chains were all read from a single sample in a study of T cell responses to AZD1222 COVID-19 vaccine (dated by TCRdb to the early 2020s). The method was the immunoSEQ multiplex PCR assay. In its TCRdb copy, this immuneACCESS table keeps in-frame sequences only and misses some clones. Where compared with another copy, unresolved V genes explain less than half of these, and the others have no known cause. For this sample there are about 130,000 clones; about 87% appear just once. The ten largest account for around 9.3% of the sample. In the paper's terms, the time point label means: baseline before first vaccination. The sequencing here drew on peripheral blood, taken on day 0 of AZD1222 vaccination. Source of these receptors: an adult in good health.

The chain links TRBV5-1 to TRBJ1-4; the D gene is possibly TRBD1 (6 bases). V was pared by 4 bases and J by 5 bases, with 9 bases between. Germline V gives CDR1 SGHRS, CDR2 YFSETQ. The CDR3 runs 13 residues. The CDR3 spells CASSPQGNEKLFF. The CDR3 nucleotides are TGCGCCAGCAGCCCACAGGGAAATGAAAAACTGTTTTTT. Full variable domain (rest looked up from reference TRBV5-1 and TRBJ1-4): KAGVTQTPRYLIKTRGQQVTLSCSPISGHRSVSWYQQTPGQGLQFLFEYFSETQRNKGNFPGRFSGRQFSNSRSEMNVSTLELGDSALYLCASSPQGNEKLFFGSGTQLSVL.

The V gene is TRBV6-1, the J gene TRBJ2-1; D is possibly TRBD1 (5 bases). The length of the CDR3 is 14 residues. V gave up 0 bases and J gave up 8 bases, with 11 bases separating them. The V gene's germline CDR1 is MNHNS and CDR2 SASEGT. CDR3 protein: CASSEAPWGHEQFF. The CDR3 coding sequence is TGTGCCAGCAGTGAAGCGCCCTGGGGCCATGAGCAGTTCTTC.

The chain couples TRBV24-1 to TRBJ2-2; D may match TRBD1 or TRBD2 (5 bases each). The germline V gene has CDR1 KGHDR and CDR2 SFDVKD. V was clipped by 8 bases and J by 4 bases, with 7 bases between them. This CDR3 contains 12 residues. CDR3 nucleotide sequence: TGTGCCACCACAGGGAGCACCGGGGAGCTGTTTTTT. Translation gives CATTGSTGELFF.

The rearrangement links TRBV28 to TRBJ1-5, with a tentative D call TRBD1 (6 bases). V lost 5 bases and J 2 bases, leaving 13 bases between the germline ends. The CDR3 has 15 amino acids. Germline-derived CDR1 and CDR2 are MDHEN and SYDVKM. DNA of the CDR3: TGTGCCAGCAGTCGACAGGTAATTGGCAATCAGCCCCAGCATTTT. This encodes CASSRQVIGNQPQHF.

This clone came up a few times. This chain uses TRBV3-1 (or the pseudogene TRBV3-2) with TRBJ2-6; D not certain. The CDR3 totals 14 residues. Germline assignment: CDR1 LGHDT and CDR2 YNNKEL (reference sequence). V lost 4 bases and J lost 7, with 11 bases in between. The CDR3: CASSPDPYANVLTF. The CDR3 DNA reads TGTGCCAGCAGCCCCGACCCCTATGCCAACGTCCTGACTTTC.

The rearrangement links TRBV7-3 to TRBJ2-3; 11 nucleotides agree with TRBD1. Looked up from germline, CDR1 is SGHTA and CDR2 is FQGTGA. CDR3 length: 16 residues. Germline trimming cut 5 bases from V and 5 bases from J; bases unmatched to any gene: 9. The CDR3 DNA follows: TGTGCCAGCAGCCCCGGGACAGGGGGAGGAGGAGATACGCAGTATTTT. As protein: CASSPGTGGGGDTQYF.

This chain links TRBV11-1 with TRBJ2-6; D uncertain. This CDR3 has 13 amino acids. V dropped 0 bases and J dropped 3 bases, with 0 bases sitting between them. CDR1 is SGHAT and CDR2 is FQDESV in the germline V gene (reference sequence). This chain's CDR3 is CASSLAGANVLTF. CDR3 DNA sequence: TGTGCCAGCAGCTTAGCTGGGGCCAACGTCCTGACTTTC. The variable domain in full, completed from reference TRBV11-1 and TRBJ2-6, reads EAEVAQSPRYKITEKSQAVAFWCDPISGHATLYWYRQILGQGPELLVQFQDESVVDDSQLPKDRFSAERLKGVDSTLKIQPAELGDSAMYLCASSLAGANVLTFGAGSRLTVL.

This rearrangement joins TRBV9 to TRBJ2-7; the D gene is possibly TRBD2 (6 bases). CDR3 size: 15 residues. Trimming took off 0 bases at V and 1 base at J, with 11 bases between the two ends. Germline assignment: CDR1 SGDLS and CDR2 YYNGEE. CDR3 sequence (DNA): TGTGCCAGCAGCGTAGCCCCGGCGGGGTCCTACGAGCAGTACTTC. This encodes CASSVAPAGSYEQYF.

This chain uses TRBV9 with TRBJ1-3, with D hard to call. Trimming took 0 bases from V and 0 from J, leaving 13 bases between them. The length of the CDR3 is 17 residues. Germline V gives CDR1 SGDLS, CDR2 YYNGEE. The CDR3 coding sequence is TGTGCCAGCAGCGTAGAAGGTGGAGGGCGCTCTGGAAACACCATATATTTT. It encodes CASSVEGGGRSGNTIYF.

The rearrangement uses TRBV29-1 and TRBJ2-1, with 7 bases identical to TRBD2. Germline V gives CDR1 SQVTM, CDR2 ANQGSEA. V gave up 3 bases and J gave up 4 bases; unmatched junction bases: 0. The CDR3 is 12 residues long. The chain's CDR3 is CSVEGGYNEQFF. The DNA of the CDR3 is TGCAGCGTTGAGGGAGGGTACAATGAGCAGTTCTTC.

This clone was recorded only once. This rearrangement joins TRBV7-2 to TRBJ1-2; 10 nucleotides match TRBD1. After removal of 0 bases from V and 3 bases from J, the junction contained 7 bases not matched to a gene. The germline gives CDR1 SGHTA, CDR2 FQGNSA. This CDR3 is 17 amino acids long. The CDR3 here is CASSLALGQGVDYGYTF. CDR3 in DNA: TGTGCCAGCAGCTTAGCCCTCGGACAGGGGGTTGACTATGGCTACACCTTC.

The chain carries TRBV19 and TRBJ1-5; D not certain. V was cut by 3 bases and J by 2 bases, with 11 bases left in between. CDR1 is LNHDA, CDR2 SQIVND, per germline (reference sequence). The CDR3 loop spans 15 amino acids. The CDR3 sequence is CASSIRWLGNQPQHF. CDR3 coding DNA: TGTGCCAGTAGTATCCGATGGTTGGGCAATCAGCCCCAGCATTTT.

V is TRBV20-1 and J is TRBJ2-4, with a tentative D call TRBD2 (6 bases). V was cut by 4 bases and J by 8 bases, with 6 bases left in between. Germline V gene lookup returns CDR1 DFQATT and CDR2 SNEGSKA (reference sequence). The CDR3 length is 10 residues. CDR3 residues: CSATGDIQYF. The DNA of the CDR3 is TGCAGTGCTACGGGAGACATTCAGTACTTC.